These 15 T cell receptor beta chains were sequenced from one sample in a study of blood T cell repertoires in COVID-19. TCRdb keeps only in-frame clones here, not all; method: immunoSEQ multiplex PCR. The sample has about 350,000 clones, 87% seen once; the top ten hold approximately 5%. Specimen: PBMCs or T cells enriched from blood (not recorded which). The receptors here all came from a woman in her thirties who had recovered from COVID-19.

The chain is built from TRBV21-1 and TRBJ2-5; the table assigns TRBD2, which was not confirmed against the DNA. TRBV21-1 corresponds to a pseudogene. The CDR3 runs to 14 residues. DNA of the CDR3: TGTGCCAACAGCAAAGGGTTAGCTAGAGAGACCCAGTACTTC. The encoded protein is CANSKGLARETQYF.

This rearrangement joins TRBV20-1 to TRBJ2-5; D gene ambiguous. V was shortened by 3 bases and J by 2 bases, with 16 bases between the two germline ends. CDR1 and CDR2 (germline): DFQATT, SNEGSKA (reference sequence). The CDR3 extends over 15 amino acids. CDR3: CSASGPADKQETQYF. DNA for the CDR3: TGCAGTGCTAGTGGCCCCGCGGATAAACAAGAGACCCAGTACTTC.

This clone was seen only a few times. The CDR3 reads CASSVGRAQETQYF. The CDR3, as DNA: TGTGCCAGCAGTGTTGGGAGGGCACAAGAGACCCAGTACTTC. The V and J genes are TRBV2 and TRBJ2-5; TRBD2 matches at 7 bases. The CDR3 covers 14 residues. The V segment lost 4 bases and the J segment 2 bases; nucleotides outside the gene matches: 4. Germline V lookup: CDR1 SNHLY, CDR2 FYNNEI.

Concerning this clone: The junction and the germline gene differ at one end; a read error may be behind it. V and J are TRBV15 and TRBJ1-6, with TRBD1 as a possible D gene (6 bases). This CDR3 contains 12 residues. Per germline, CDR1 LNHNV and CDR2 YYDKDF (reference sequence). The CDR3 DNA reads TGTGCCACCAGCCTTATGGACAGCCCCGCGGACTTT. Translated: CATSLMDSPADF. Together with reference TRBV15 and TRBJ1-6, the CDR3 gives the full variable domain: DAMVIQNPRYQVTQFGKPVTLSCSQTLNHNVMYWYQQKSSQAPKLLFHYYDKDFNNEADTPDNFQSRRPNTSFCFLDIRSPGLGDTAMYLCATSLMDSPADFGNGTRLTVT.

The rearrangement uses TRBV5-1 and TRBJ1-1; possible D gene TRBD1, 5 bases. This CDR3 is built from 13 residues. The V end lost 7 bases, the J end lost 0 bases, and 10 bases lay between the germline ends. Germline V gives CDR1 SGHRS, CDR2 YFSETQ. DNA of the CDR3: TGCGCCAGCGGCGACAGACTGAACACTGAAGCTTTCTTT. Amino acid sequence: CASGDRLNTEAFF.

This chain uses TRBV3-1 (or the pseudogene TRBV3-2) with TRBJ2-1; D is uncertain. There are 13 residues in the CDR3. The germline CDR1 and CDR2 sequences are LGHDT and YNNKEL (reference sequence). V shed 0 bases and J shed 8 bases, with 8 bases lying between them. The CDR3 spells CASSQDPPYEQFF. The CDR3 bases are TGTGCCAGCAGCCAAGACCCCCCGTATGAGCAGTTCTTC.

The V gene is TRBV5-6, the J gene TRBJ1-5; possibly TRBD1 for D (6 bases). V lost 1 base to trimming and J lost 5 bases, with 10 bases between them. The CDR3 sequence is 14 residues long. Germline values: CDR1 SGHDT, CDR2 YYEEEE. CDR3 DNA sequence: TGTGCCAGCAGCTTGACAGGGTGGGATCAGCCCCAGCATTTT. Protein product: CASSLTGWDQPQHF.

The chain has TRBV19 and TRBJ1-5, with 8 bases identical to TRBD1. This CDR3 has 14 residues. V shed 4 bases and J 6 bases; nucleotides not matched to a gene: 5. Germline assignment: CDR1 LNHDA and CDR2 SQIVND (reference sequence). Here the CDR3 reads CASSTTGDSQPQHF. DNA of the CDR3: TGTGCCAGTAGTACGACAGGGGACAGTCAGCCCCAGCATTTT.

A word on this clone: Other DNA sequences within the sample encode an identical CDR3. V gene TRBV5-6 combines with J gene TRBJ1-1, with D perhaps TRBD1 (5 bases). The CDR3 totals 13 residues. Between the trimmed V and J ends, which lost 0 bases and 5 bases, there was a span of 8 bases. Germline V gene lookup returns CDR1 SGHDT and CDR2 YYEEEE. In DNA, the CDR3 is TGTGCCAGCAGCTTGGGTCCAGGGACTGAAGCTTTCTTT. Its translation: CASSLGPGTEAFF.

The genes are TRBV7-2 and TRBJ2-5; 9 bases are shared with TRBD2. After removal of 4 bases from V and 5 bases from J, the junction contained 8 bases not matched to a gene. CDR3 size: 15 residues. Germline V gene lookup returns CDR1 SGHTA and CDR2 FQGNSA. This CDR3 reads CASSSPSGKRETQYF. Written as DNA, the CDR3 is TGTGCCAGCAGCTCTCCTAGCGGGAAGAGGGAGACCCAGTACTTC.

The chain employs TRBV10-1 and TRBJ2-2, with 7 bases identical to TRBD2. This CDR3 has 15 amino acids. Germline V gene data show CDR1 as WNHNN and CDR2 as SYGVQD (reference sequence). The V and J ends lost 5 bases and 4 bases, in that order; junction bases with no gene match: 7. The CDR3 DNA reads as TGCGCCAGCAGTAGCCAGCGGGGACTCACCGGGGAGCTGTTTTTT. Protein: CASSSQRGLTGELFF.

The rearrangement joins TRBV5-1 to TRBJ2-3; perhaps TRBD2 as D (6 bases). V shed 1 base and J shed 2 bases, with 29 bases lying between them. Germline V gene data show CDR1 as SGHRS and CDR2 as YFSETQ. The CDR3 consists of 21 residues. CDR3 DNA: TGCGCCAGCAGCTTGTTTCCCGTCGGAGGGCGTGTAGGTTTGGACACAGATACGCAGTATTTT. As protein: CASSLFPVGGRVGLDTDTQYF.

The J gene is TRBJ1-5, the V gene TRBV12-3 or TRBV12-4; D gene uncertain. V lost 4 bases and J 0 bases, leaving 4 bases between the germline ends. The CDR3 contains 13 residues. CDR3 sequence reads: CASSSNSNQPQHF. In DNA, the CDR3 is TGTGCCAGCAGTTCCAATAGCAATCAGCCCCAGCATTTT.

The chain joins TRBV6-5 to TRBJ2-2; no clear D gene. The CDR3 loop spans 16 amino acids. V dropped 3 bases and J dropped 1 base, with 12 bases sitting between them. In germline, CDR1 is MNHEY, CDR2 SVGAGI. CDR3: CASSYSGPENTGELFF. The CDR3 region has the DNA TGTGCCAGCAGTTATAGTGGGCCAGAGAACACCGGGGAGCTGTTTTTT.

V and J are TRBV15 and TRBJ2-2; 15 bases align to TRBD2. The CDR3 length is 17 residues. The germline V gene has CDR1 LNHNV and CDR2 YYDKDF (reference sequence). J gave up 5 bases and V 2 bases, and 3 bases lay outside the gene matches. CDR3 nucleotide sequence: TGTGCCACCAGCAGACAGGGACTAGCGGGGGGAACCGGGGAGCTGTTTTTT. Protein: CATSRQGLAGGTGELFF.